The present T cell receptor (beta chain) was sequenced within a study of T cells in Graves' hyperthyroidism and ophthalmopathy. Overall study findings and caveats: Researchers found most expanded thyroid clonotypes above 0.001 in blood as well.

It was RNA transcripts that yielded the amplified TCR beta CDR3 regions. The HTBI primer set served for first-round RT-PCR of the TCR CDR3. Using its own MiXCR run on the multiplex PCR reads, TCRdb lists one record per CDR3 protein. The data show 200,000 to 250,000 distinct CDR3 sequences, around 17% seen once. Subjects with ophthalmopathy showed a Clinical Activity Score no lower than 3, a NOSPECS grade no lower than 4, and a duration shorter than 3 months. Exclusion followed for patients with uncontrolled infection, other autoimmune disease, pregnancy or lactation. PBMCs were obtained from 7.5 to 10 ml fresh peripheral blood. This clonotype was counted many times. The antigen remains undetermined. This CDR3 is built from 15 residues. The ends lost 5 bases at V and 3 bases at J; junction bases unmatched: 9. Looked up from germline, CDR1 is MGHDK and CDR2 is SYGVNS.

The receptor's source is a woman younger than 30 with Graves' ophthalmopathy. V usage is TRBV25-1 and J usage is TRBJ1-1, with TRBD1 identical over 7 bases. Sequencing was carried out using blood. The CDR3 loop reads CASSRPGGSYTEAFF. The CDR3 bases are TGTGCCAGCAGTAGGCCAGGGGGAAGTTACACTGAAGCTTTCTTT.